A single sample gave rise to the 22 T cell receptor beta chains below, sequenced in a study of regulatory T cells in long-lasting Graves disease. Documented time point: newly diagnosed GD, antithyroid drugs for less than 3 months. The TCR library used RNA extracted from PBMCs. In building TCR beta libraries, iRepertoire HTBI primers were used together with Arm-PCR of CDR3 regions. TCRdb re-called the multiplex PCR reads through MiXCR, storing one row per CDR3 protein. This sample has about 620,000 distinct CDR3 sequences, with 15% to 20% found just once. These data are also associated with another study on T cells in Graves' hyperthyroidism and ophthalmopathy.

This specimen consisted of peripheral blood mononuclear cells (PBMCs), obtained at new diagnosis, from a patient treated with antithyroid drugs. These receptors originate from a woman aged 25 to 45 with Graves disease.

This clonotype came up many times. The gene calls are TRBV5-1 and TRBJ2-1, with TRBD2 matching 11 bases. Trimming removed 3 bases from V and 4 bases from J; junction bases left unmatched: 6. Germline V gene data show CDR1 as SGHRS and CDR2 as YFSETQ. The CDR3 is 16 amino acids. The CDR3 DNA sequence: TGCGCCAGCAGCTCGTTTACTAGCGGGGGATACAATGAGCAGTTCTTC. This gives the protein CASSSFTSGGYNEQFF.

This clonotype has at least ten counts. V usage is TRBV20-1 and J usage is TRBJ2-6, with a weak D call TRBD2 (6 bases). The V gene lost 6 bases and the J gene lost 0 bases, with 9 bases spanning the gap. In germline, CDR1 is DFQATT, CDR2 SNEGSKA (reference sequence). The CDR3 loop spans 14 amino acids. The CDR3 bases are TGCAGTGCCACCGGGGGCTCTGGGGCCAACGTCCTGACTTTC. Residues: CSATGGSGANVLTF.

This clonotype was seen at least ten times. The chain recombines TRBV6-5 with TRBJ1-6, with D tentatively TRBD1 (6 bases). CDR1 and CDR2 (germline): MNHEY, SVGAGI. V lost 0 bases and J 7 bases, leaving 13 bases between the germline ends. The CDR3 is 16 residues long. The CDR3 sequence is CASSYSIQGGNSPLHF. CDR3 bases: TGTGCCAGCAGTTACTCGATACAGGGCGGCAATTCACCCCTCCACTTT.

This chain's CDR3 is CASSLRTSGRETQYF. In DNA, the CDR3 is TGTGCCAGCAGCTTGCGTACTAGCGGGAGAGAGACCCAGTACTTC. J is TRBJ2-1 and V is TRBV5-4; 11 bases agree with TRBD2. TRBJ2-5 explains the end of the DNA better; the J call may be wrong. This CDR3 is built from 15 residues. Germline V CDR1 and CDR2: SGHNT, YYREEE (reference sequence).

J is TRBJ2-2 and V is TRBV27; 9 bases line up with TRBD2. The CDR3 length is 14 residues. The germline V gene has CDR1 MNHEY and CDR2 SMNVEV (reference sequence). Trimming took 8 bases from V and 4 from J; bases not matched to a gene: 5. CDR3 protein: CASSASGVTGELFF. The CDR3 DNA follows: TGTGCCAGCTCGGCTAGCGGGGTCACCGGGGAGCTGTTTTTT.

Comments on this clonotype: A much bigger clone sits one base away, suggesting this may be a read error. The chain couples TRBV27 to TRBJ1-1, with TRBD1 matching 7 bases. The junction had 7 bases not matched to a gene; V was cut back by 8 bases and J by 1 base. Germline V gene sequence: CDR1 MNHEY, CDR2 SMNVEV (reference sequence). The CDR3 is made up of 14 amino acids. The CDR3 loop is CASGAGTANTEAFF. The CDR3 bases are TGTGCCAGCGGGGCCGGGACAGCGAACACTGAAGCTTTCTTT.

This clonotype was counted at least ten times. This sequence joins TRBV12-3 or TRBV12-4 and TRBJ2-7, with TRBD2 matching 7 bases. This CDR3 contains 15 residues. The J segment lost 4 bases and the V segment lost 4 bases, leaving 10 bases of the junction unmatched. CDR3 nucleotide sequence: TGTGCCAGCAGTTATCTCGCTAGCGGCCAATACGAGCAGTACTTC. It encodes CASSYLASGQYEQYF.

The chain carries TRBV5-4 and TRBJ1-2, with D possibly being TRBD1 (6 bases). Deletions cut 0 bases from V and 4 bases from J, with 7 bases between. The CDR3 has 13 amino acids. The germline V gene encodes CDR1 SGHNT and CDR2 YYREEE (reference sequence). Here the CDR3 reads CASSLEQGYGYTF. The DNA for the CDR3 is TGTGCCAGCAGCTTGGAACAGGGCTATGGCTACACCTTC.

This clonotype was recorded many times. The J gene is TRBJ2-3, the V gene TRBV11-2, with D possibly being TRBD1 or TRBD2 (5 bases each). The CDR3 has 13 residues. Germline V CDR1 and CDR2: SGHAT, FQNNGV. Trimming left V 9 bases short and J 2 bases short, with 12 bases between. CDR3 coding DNA: TGTGCCAGTAGAGAGGGGAACACAGATACGCAGTATTTT. It yields the protein CASREGNTDTQYF.

This clonotype was picked up many times. The rearrangement uses TRBV5-1 and TRBJ1-4, with D perhaps matching TRBD1 (6 bases). V shed 7 bases and J shed 7 bases, with 17 bases lying between them. The CDR3 sequence is 14 residues long. The V gene's germline CDR1 is SGHRS and CDR2 YFSETQ. CDR3 region: CASRGGQWGEKLFF. The CDR3, as DNA: TGCGCCAGCCGCGGAGGACAGTGGGGTGAAAAACTGTTTTTT.

This clonotype was seen a few times. The CDR3 protein is CASSLTSSLQFF. CDR3 DNA: TGTGCCAGCAGTTTAACCTCTAGTTTGCAGTTCTTC. The genes are TRBV12-3 or TRBV12-4 and TRBJ2-1; no clear D. The CDR3 has 12 amino acids. V lost 2 bases and J lost 12, with 11 bases in between.

As regards this clonotype: It may be a read error: a sequence one base away is much more abundant. CDR3 nucleotide sequence: TGCAGTGCTTCGCGCTTGGGGGGGGGACTGACTATCTACAATGAGCAGTTCTTC. This sequence encodes CSASRLGGGLTIYNEQFF. The chain carries TRBV20-1 and TRBJ2-1, with TRBD2 identical over 7 bases. The CDR3 covers 18 residues. Unmatched junction bases numbered 19, after V lost 5 bases and J lost 3 bases. CDR1 is DFQATT, CDR2 SNEGSKA, per germline (reference sequence).

As concerns this clonotype: The junction and the germline gene differ at one end; a read error may be behind it. The V and J genes are TRBV7-7 and TRBJ2-2; the match to TRBD2 covers 7 bases. This CDR3 is 19 amino acids long. Per germline, CDR1 SSHAT and CDR2 FNYEAQ (reference sequence). CDR3 amino acids: CASSFAPNLAGQNTGELFF. The CDR3 nucleotides read TGTGCTAGCAGCTTCGCCCCTAACTTAGCGGGCCAGAACACCGGGGAGCTGTTTTTT.

This clonotype was seen ten or more times. This sequence joins TRBV28 and TRBJ2-1; 7 nucleotides align to TRBD1. The CDR3 runs to 14 residues. Per germline, CDR1 MDHEN and CDR2 SYDVKM. Losses at the gene ends were 4 bases for V and 5 bases for J; bases not matched to a gene: 5. The CDR3 spells CASSSGTVHNEQFF. CDR3 bases: TGTGCCAGCAGTTCCGGGACAGTCCACAATGAGCAGTTCTTC.

This clonotype appeared many times. The gene calls are TRBV29-1 and TRBJ1-1; D remains unclear. The germline V gene has CDR1 SQVTM and CDR2 ANQGSEA. The CDR3 loop spans 13 amino acids. The V end lost 5 bases, the J end lost 3 bases, and 13 bases lay between the germline ends. Here the CDR3 DNA reads TGCAGCGTTCACCGACATATGGACACTGAAGCTTTCTTT. Its protein is CSVHRHMDTEAFF.

This clonotype was counted many times. V is TRBV28 and J is TRBJ2-2; 9 bases map to TRBD2. Germline-derived CDR1 and CDR2 are MDHEN and SYDVKM. Trimming removed 10 bases from V and 4 bases from J; junction bases left unmatched: 10. There are 15 residues in the CDR3. Written as DNA, the CDR3 is TGTGCCATTAAAGCGGGAGGCGTTTTCACCGGGGAGCTGTTTTTT. Translated: CAIKAGGVFTGELFF.

The rearrangement links TRBV6-1 to TRBJ1-1; D is uncertain. Germline-derived CDR1 and CDR2 are MNHNS and SASEGT. Trimming left V 6 bases short and J 4 bases short, with 15 bases between. The CDR3 is made up of 14 amino acids. The CDR3 sequence is CASRPQTTRTEAFF. The CDR3 DNA reads TGTGCCAGCAGACCGCAAACGACTCGCACTGAAGCTTTCTTT.

This clonotype has a count of ten or more. The rearrangement joins TRBV27 to TRBJ1-1; D is undetermined. CDR3 length equals 13 residues. V gave up 6 bases and J gave up 2 bases, with 10 bases separating them. The germline CDR1 and CDR2 sequences are MNHEY and SMNVEV (reference sequence). The CDR3 sequence is CASSLGFNTEAFF. The CDR3 DNA reads as TGTGCCAGCAGCCTCGGGTTCAACACTGAAGCTTTCTTT.

This clonotype turned up a few times. The V and J genes are TRBV9 and TRBJ2-1; D ambiguous. The CDR3 loop spans 12 amino acids. Germline CDR1 and CDR2: SGDLS and YYNGEE. V lost 0 bases to trimming and J lost 12 bases, with 10 bases between them. This chain's CDR3 is CASSVDVSPQFF. The CDR3 DNA follows: TGTGCCAGCAGCGTAGATGTGTCGCCGCAGTTCTTC.

This clonotype showed up many times. V usage is TRBV2 and J usage is TRBJ2-2; D possibly corresponds to TRBD1 (5 bases). V dropped 7 bases and J dropped 5 bases, with 8 bases sitting between them. Germline V gives CDR1 SNHLY, CDR2 FYNNEI. CDR3 length: 12 residues. The CDR3 nucleotides are TGTGCCAGCAAGGGGAATACCGGGGAGCTGTTTTTT. Translation: CASKGNTGELFF.

This clonotype was detected many times. This sequence joins TRBV27 and TRBJ2-7, with D hard to call. Germline V CDR1 and CDR2: MNHEY, SMNVEV (reference sequence). The CDR3 is 14 residues long. The ends were cut back, 3 bases at V and 2 bases at J, with 11 bases in the middle. Here the CDR3 DNA reads TGTGCCAGCAGTTTTACAACCAACGCCTACGAGCAGTACTTC. Encoded protein: CASSFTTNAYEQYF.

As for this clonotype: A clone one base away is much larger, so this may be a read error. This chain joins TRBV11-2 and TRBJ2-1; no clear D. This CDR3 has 15 residues. Germline V gene data show CDR1 as SGHAT and CDR2 as FQNNGV. V dropped 2 bases and J dropped 2 bases, with 10 bases sitting between them. The CDR3 is CASSLPGVPYNEQFF. The CDR3 nucleotides are TGTGCCAGCAGCTTACCCGGAGTTCCCTACAATGAGCAGTTCTTC. The whole variable domain, filled in from reference TRBV11-2 and TRBJ2-1, reads EAGVAQSPRYKIIEKRQSVAFWCNPISGHATLYWYQQILGQGPKLLIQFQNNGVVDDSQLPKDRFSAERLKGVDSTLKIQPAKLEDSAVYLCASSLPGVPYNEQFFGPGTRLTVL.